The 20 T cell receptor beta chains below were found in one sample sequenced in a study of STAT3 mutations in large granular lymphocyte leukemia. Findings and limits, study-wide: Every T-cell large granular lymphocyte leukemia patient had at least one immunodominant TCR beta clonotype.

Measured with immunoSEQ multiplex PCR; TCRdb has only the in-frame clones, and not every one. The sample consists of approximately 13,000 clones, roughly nine tenths of them appearing once. Their target antigens are unknown. The sequenced sample consisted of peripheral blood mononuclear cells. Every receptor here comes from a man aged 35-49 years with T-cell large granular lymphocyte leukemia. Some clones in this sample may be carry-over from other donors' samples.

The J gene is TRBJ1-2, the V gene TRBV7-9, with D possibly TRBD1 on 5 matching bases. This CDR3 has 14 amino acids. Trimming cost V 6 bases and J 2 bases, with 13 bases left between them. Germline V gene sequence: CDR1 SEHNR, CDR2 FQNEAQ (reference sequence). CDR3 sequence reads: CASSYSGGNYGYTF. The CDR3 bases are TGTGCCAGCAGTTATAGCGGGGGGAACTATGGCTACACCTTC.

The chain couples TRBV5-1 to TRBJ2-7; D may be TRBD1 (6 bases). The germline gives CDR1 SGHRS, CDR2 YFSETQ. The CDR3 has 14 residues. Between the trimmed V and J ends, which lost 4 bases and 5 bases, there was a span of 16 bases. CDR3 DNA sequence: TGCGCCAGCAGCCCCGGGACACCCGGGGACGAGCAGTACTTC. The encoded protein is CASSPGTPGDEQYF.

The J gene is TRBJ1-3, the V gene TRBV5-4; D not certain. V was trimmed by 0 bases and J by 2 bases, leaving 6 bases between them. The CDR3 length is 14 residues. From germline, CDR1 is SGHNT and CDR2 YYREEE (reference sequence). CDR3: CASSLDIAGNTIYF. In DNA form, the CDR3 reads TGTGCCAGCAGCTTGGACATTGCTGGAAACACCATATATTTT.

V and J are TRBV4-2 and TRBJ1-1; possibly TRBD1 for D (6 bases). V was pared by 5 bases and J by 4 bases, with 17 bases between. CDR3 length: 15 residues. Germline lookup yields CDR1 LGHNA and CDR2 YNFKEQ. In DNA, the CDR3 is TGTGCCAGCAGCTTGCCAGGATACAGGGCCACTGAAGCTTTCTTT. The encoded protein is CASSLPGYRATEAFF.

CDR3 bases: TGCAGCGTCGACGGACAGGGCAATCAGCCCCAGCATTTT. Amino acid sequence: CSVDGQGNQPQHF. The chain combines TRBV29-1 with TRBJ1-5; the match to TRBD1 covers 7 bases. The ends lost 6 bases at V and 2 bases at J; junction bases unmatched: 4. The germline gives CDR1 SQVTM, CDR2 ANQGSEA. The length of the CDR3 is 13 residues. The variable domain in full, completed from reference TRBV29-1 and TRBJ1-5, reads SAVISQKPSRDICQRGTSLTIQCQVDSQVTMMFWYRQQPGQSLTLIATANQGSEATYESGFVIDKFPISRPNLTFSTLTVSNMSPEDSSIYLCSVDGQGNQPQHFGDGTRLSIL.

This clone was observed once. The V gene is TRBV14, the J gene TRBJ1-1; possibly TRBD1 for D (6 bases). Germline CDR1 and CDR2: SGHDN and FVKESK. The V end lost 4 bases, the J end lost 7 bases, and 13 bases lay between the germline ends. This CDR3 is 13 amino acids long. The CDR3 loop is CASSLRGSFEAFF. DNA for the CDR3: TGTGCCAGCAGCCTGAGGGGGTCATTTGAAGCTTTCTTT.

This CDR3 reads CAWSVGGADTQYF. The CDR3 nucleotides are TGTGCCTGGAGTGTCGGGGGGGCAGATACGCAGTATTTT. The V and J genes are TRBV30 and TRBJ2-3; 8 bases fit TRBD2. This CDR3 has 13 residues. Germline V gives CDR1 GTSNPN, CDR2 SVGIG (reference sequence). V was pared by 0 bases and J by 4 bases, with 0 bases of the junction left unmatched.

The rearrangement joins TRBV19 to TRBJ1-5, with a possible D match to TRBD1 (5 bases). This CDR3 contains 15 residues. V was shortened by 6 bases and J by 2 bases, with 14 bases between the two germline ends. CDR1 is LNHDA, CDR2 SQIVND, per germline (reference sequence). The CDR3 DNA follows: TGTGCCAGTAGGTTTAGCGGGGCAGGCAATCAGCCCCAGCATTTT. Protein: CASRFSGAGNQPQHF.

Only one count was recorded for this clone. V and J are TRBV11-3 and TRBJ2-2; perhaps TRBD2 as D (6 bases). Deletions cut 5 bases from V and 1 base from J, with 20 bases between. CDR1 SGHNT and CDR2 YENEEA come from the germline V gene. This CDR3 has 18 amino acids. The CDR3 nucleotides are TGTGCCAGCAGCCCCCCCCTCCCCCGGGGGTTGAACACCGGGGAGCTGTTTTTT. It specifies CASSPPLPRGLNTGELFF. The full variable domain, rest sourced from reference TRBV11-3 and TRBJ2-2, is EAGVVQSPRYKIIEKKQPVAFWCNPISGHNTLYWYLQNLGQGPELLIRYENEEAVDDSQLPKDRFSAERLKGVDSTLKIQPAELGDSAVYLCASSPPLPRGLNTGELFFGEGSRLTVL.

This clone has only a few counts. This sequence joins TRBV18 and TRBJ1-2, with TRBD1 as a possible D gene (5 bases). From germline, CDR1 is KGHSH and CDR2 LQKENI. This CDR3 spans 15 amino acids. The V end was cut by 3 bases, the J end by 3 bases, with 14 bases between. In DNA, the CDR3 is TGTGCCAGCTCACCGGGTAGGGAGGGGCACTATGGCTACACCTTC. Amino acids: CASSPGREGHYGYTF.

The chain couples TRBV4-2 to TRBJ2-5; 9 bases align to TRBD2. Germline loops: CDR1 LGHNA, CDR2 YNFKEQ. The ends lost 3 bases at V and 2 bases at J; junction bases unmatched: 7. The CDR3 is 16 amino acids. The CDR3 coding sequence is TGTGCCAGCAGCCAGGGGAAAAGCGGGGGGCAAGAGACCCAGTACTTC. This gives the protein CASSQGKSGGQETQYF.

The chain employs TRBV2 and TRBJ1-4; D possibly corresponds to TRBD1 (5 bases). The CDR3 has 13 residues. Trimming left V 7 bases short and J 4 bases short, with 10 bases between. Germline V gene lookup returns CDR1 SNHLY and CDR2 FYNNEI. CDR3 DNA: TGTGCCAGCATAAGACAGCTTAATGAAAAACTGTTTTTT. Translated: CASIRQLNEKLFF.

The rearrangement links TRBV5-8 to TRBJ2-1, with 9 bases lining up with TRBD1. Germline lookup yields CDR1 SGHTS and CDR2 YDEGEE. Germline trimming cut 2 bases from V and 7 bases from J; bases unmatched to any gene: 1. The CDR3 is 13 amino acids. CDR3 amino acids: CASSLDRGNEQFF. CDR3 DNA: TGTGCCAGCAGCTTAGACAGGGGGAATGAGCAGTTCTTC.

The rearrangement uses TRBV5-1 and TRBJ1-1; possible D gene TRBD1, 5 bases. CDR1 is SGHRS and CDR2 is YFSETQ in the germline V gene. The CDR3 covers 13 residues. The V end lost 4 bases, the J end lost 3 bases, and 10 bases lay between the germline ends. The CDR3 nucleotides read TGCGCCAGCAGCCTGGCAGGGTACACTGAAGCTTTCTTT. This codes for CASSLAGYTEAFF.

The chain has TRBV7-9 and TRBJ1-1; a weak D match, TRBD1 (5 bases). This CDR3 contains 17 residues. The germline V and J ends were trimmed by 1 base and 2 bases, with 17 bases remaining between them. The germline V gene has CDR1 SEHNR and CDR2 FQNEAQ (reference sequence). CDR3 sequence: CASSLDPSGQGNTEAFF. Written as DNA, the CDR3 is TGTGCCAGCAGCTTAGATCCATCAGGGCAGGGTAACACTGAAGCTTTCTTT.

V is TRBV6-5 and J is TRBJ1-2; D is possibly TRBD1 (6 bases). Trimming removed 8 bases at V and 5 bases at J, with 18 bases between. The CDR3 sequence is 14 residues long. CDR1 is MNHEY and CDR2 is SVGAGI in the germline V gene. The CDR3 loop is CASFQTVGAYGYTF. CDR3 nucleotides: TGTGCCAGCTTTCAGACAGTGGGGGCGTATGGCTACACCTTC.

The chain joins TRBV30 to TRBJ1-1; a weak D match, TRBD1 (6 bases). V lost 0 bases, J lost 1 base, and 12 bases lay in between. The CDR3 is made up of 15 amino acids. Per germline, CDR1 GTSNPN and CDR2 SVGIG (reference sequence). The CDR3 DNA sequence: TGTGCCTGGAGTGTACAGGGCAGCTCGAACACTGAAGCTTTCTTT. Amino acid sequence: CAWSVQGSSNTEAFF.

The sample holds a few counts of this clone. V is TRBV5-4 and J is TRBJ1-1; D possibly corresponds to TRBD1 (5 bases). The germline V gene encodes CDR1 SGHNT and CDR2 YYREEE (reference sequence). V was clipped by 1 base and J by 6 bases, with 10 bases between them. There are 13 residues in the CDR3. CDR3: CASSLSREAEAFF. CDR3 bases: TGTGCCAGCAGCTTGAGCAGGGAGGCTGAAGCTTTCTTT.

The chain is built from TRBV14 and TRBJ2-7, with D hard to call. The V end was cut by 2 bases, the J end by 3 bases, with 8 bases between. The germline gives CDR1 SGHDN, CDR2 FVKESK. The CDR3 totals 13 residues. CDR3 in DNA: TGTGCCAGCAGCCAAACCAACCTCTACGAGCAGTACTTC. Protein product: CASSQTNLYEQYF.

The chain joins TRBV28 to TRBJ2-5; 8 bases line up with TRBD1. The CDR3 length is 14 residues. The germline V gene encodes CDR1 MDHEN and CDR2 SYDVKM. Unmatched junction bases numbered 4, after V lost 4 bases and J lost 3 bases. The CDR3 is CASSSGQEKETQYF. The CDR3 region has the DNA TGTGCCAGCAGTTCGGGACAGGAGAAAGAGACCCAGTACTTC.